This entry features one TCR beta chain sequence. A single count supports this clone. Its antigen target is currently unknown. Base quality data are lacking; no much larger clone is found one base away. The data are from a study of OX40 agonist ivuxolimab in advanced cancers. Regarding the research as a whole: Ivuxolimab was a fully human IgG2 agonistic monoclonal antibody targeting the costimulatory receptor OX40 (CD134). The paper describes the monotherapy dose-escalation part (N ≈ 52 patients) of the phase I trial of ivuxolimab. Intravenous ivuxolimab was administered to patients every 2 weeks at six dose levels: 0.01, 0.1, 0.3, 1.5, 3 and 10 mg/kg. Patients were allowed to have had prior anti-PD-1, anti-PD-L1 or anti-CTLA-4 therapy, and 30% to 40% of the dose-escalation patients had previously received checkpoint inhibitors. The point of sequencing TCRbeta in the periphery was to test whether ivuxolimab changed TCR sequence diversity and drove clonal T-cell expansion. Three dose-escalation patients achieved partial responses, one with hepatocellular carcinoma and two with cutaneous melanoma. The dose-escalation cohort was almost 85% male with a mean age of around 62 years, ranging from roughly 23 to 90. Of the approximately 54 dose-escalation patients, hepatocellular carcinoma was present in around 20, melanoma in some 15, renal cell carcinoma in 9 and head and neck cancer in 9.

Trimming removed 1 base from V and 7 bases from J, leaving 13 bases between the germline ends. The CDR3 numbers 14 residues from cysteine through phenylalanine. Only CDR3 DNA is held: 42 bases, read in frame from base 1. Based on the germline V gene (reference sequence), the CDR1 and CDR2 sequences are MNHEY and SMNVEV. The trial excluded patients who had a history of autoimmune disease or were on systemic immunosuppression. Peripheral blood for TCR sequencing was drawn from every dose cohort at baseline, at cycle 4 day 1 and at cycle 7 day 1. Samples were obtained from an open-label, multicenter, first-in-human phase I dose-escalation trial of ivuxolimab. Adults with locally advanced or metastatic head and neck squamous cell, hepatocellular, melanoma or renal cell carcinoma were enrolled in the trial. CD4+ and CD8+ T cells were sorted separately from peripheral blood before TCR sequencing. Genomic DNA was extracted from sorted cells for sequencing of the TCRbeta CDR3 region. TCRbeta CDR3 regions were sequenced using the immunoSEQ Assay. TCRdb limited this immuneACCESS table to in-frame rearrangements with V and J called. A share of clones is missing; checked studies link under half to unresolved V genes, and the rest is unexplained. The sample table shows about 52,000 clones, and about 88% are seen once. The ten largest clones add up to more than 13% of the sample.

Here is what the overall study found, with its caveats: In the 0.1-3.0 mg/kg groups, partial responders were among the patients with the lowest normalized peripheral clonal expansion, particularly in CD8+ T cells. The antigen specificity of the clonally expanded peripheral T cells was not determined. Low levels of normalized T-cell clonal expansion were also seen in some nonresponding patients. Clonal expansion of both CD4+ and CD8+ blood T cells was observed from baseline to week 6 at doses 0.1 to 3.0 mg/kg. After ivuxolimab, more expanded clones were found on average in CD8+ T cells than in CD4+ T cells.

The TCR was taken from an adult with an advanced solid tumor such as melanoma, head and neck, liver or kidney cancer. The specimen comprised CD4+ or CD8+ T cells sorted from blood, sampled in a trial of the OX40 agonist ivuxolimab. The chain is made from TRBV27 and TRBJ1-1; the D gene cannot be named for sure. Here is the DNA: TGTGCCAGCAGTTTATTTTCTCCTCCCTTTGAAGCTTTCTTT. Its product reads: CASSLFSPPFEAFF.